Sequencing of this T cell receptor (beta chain) was carried out in a study of tumor-infiltrating lymphocytes in localized non-small cell lung cancer (dated by TCRdb to the early 2020s). Regarding the complete study: Patients whose samples were collected after neoadjuvant chemotherapy, as well as both smokers and never-smokers and several histologies, were included in the cohort. Resected tumor tissue and uninvolved lung tissue described as non-adjacent to the tumor were contributed by each patient, with both tissues obtained from the same patient. The same patients underwent several integrated assays, with TCR sequencing performed together with flow cytometry, multiplex immunofluorescence, RNA-seq, exome sequencing and proteomics. In total, the ICON cohort was made up of 150 or so surgical patients who had localized non-small cell lung cancer and whose tumors were resected. A total of some 50 patients were included in the paired tumor versus uninvolved lung comparison of immunoSEQ T-cell fraction.

The immunoSEQ assay used for TCR sequencing gave the T-cell fraction in both tumor and uninvolved lung tissue. For the original study's pipeline: In the survival analysis, patients were divided into a high T-cell fraction group (upper tertile) and a low T-cell fraction group (lower two tertiles), and the two groups were compared using a log-rank test. A signed-rank test was used to test paired tumor versus uninvolved lung differences in T-cell fraction. In its TCRdb copy, this immuneACCESS table keeps in-frame sequences only and misses some clones. Where compared with another copy, unresolved V genes explain less than half of these, and the others have no known cause. Clone size and V and J calls were adopted from that table, with D and trimming inferred from the DNA. For this sample the table gives 13,000 to 15,000 clones, of which about 64% were detected only once. Around 10% of the sample lies in the top ten.

This clone was seen a handful of times. No antigen is known for it. Base qualities were left out, and no much larger clone turns up one base away. What the research found in general, with its limitations: In line with immunofluorescence CD3 counts, TCRbeta sequencing supported higher T cell infiltration in tumors compared with uninvolved lung tissue. Because different pieces of the same tissue were used for different assays, technical variation could not be separated from intratumor heterogeneity. TCR-derived T-cell fraction did not differ between the flow cytometry-defined immunotypes IM1 (good prognosis) and IM2 (poor prognosis). Assay coverage varied across patients depending on available tissue quantity, so only a subset of the cohort had TCR sequencing.

Trimming takes 8 bases from V and 9 bases from J, and the germline ends sit 8 bases apart. Reading the germline V gene gives CDR1 MDHEN and CDR2 SYDVKM. The CDR3 measures 11 amino acids from cysteine to phenylalanine. The entry retains the CDR3 DNA only, 33 bases that are in frame from base 1. Enrollment in ICON was initiated in the first half of 2016, and the last patient was enrolled in 2018. In a subcohort of 65 to 85 patients, fresh tumor and matched uninvolved tissue were collected for in-depth immune analyses, with TCR sequencing among those analyses. DNA for TCR sequencing was isolated from bulk tissue, and no cell sorting was done.

This chain is built from TRBV28 and TRBJ1-6; the D gene is unclear. Sample: uninvolved lung tissue not adjacent to the tumor. This TCR came from a human donor with non-small cell lung cancer. The CDR3 reads CASSRTSPLHF. At the DNA level, the sequence is TGTGCCAGCTCACGGACTTCACCCCTCCACTTT.